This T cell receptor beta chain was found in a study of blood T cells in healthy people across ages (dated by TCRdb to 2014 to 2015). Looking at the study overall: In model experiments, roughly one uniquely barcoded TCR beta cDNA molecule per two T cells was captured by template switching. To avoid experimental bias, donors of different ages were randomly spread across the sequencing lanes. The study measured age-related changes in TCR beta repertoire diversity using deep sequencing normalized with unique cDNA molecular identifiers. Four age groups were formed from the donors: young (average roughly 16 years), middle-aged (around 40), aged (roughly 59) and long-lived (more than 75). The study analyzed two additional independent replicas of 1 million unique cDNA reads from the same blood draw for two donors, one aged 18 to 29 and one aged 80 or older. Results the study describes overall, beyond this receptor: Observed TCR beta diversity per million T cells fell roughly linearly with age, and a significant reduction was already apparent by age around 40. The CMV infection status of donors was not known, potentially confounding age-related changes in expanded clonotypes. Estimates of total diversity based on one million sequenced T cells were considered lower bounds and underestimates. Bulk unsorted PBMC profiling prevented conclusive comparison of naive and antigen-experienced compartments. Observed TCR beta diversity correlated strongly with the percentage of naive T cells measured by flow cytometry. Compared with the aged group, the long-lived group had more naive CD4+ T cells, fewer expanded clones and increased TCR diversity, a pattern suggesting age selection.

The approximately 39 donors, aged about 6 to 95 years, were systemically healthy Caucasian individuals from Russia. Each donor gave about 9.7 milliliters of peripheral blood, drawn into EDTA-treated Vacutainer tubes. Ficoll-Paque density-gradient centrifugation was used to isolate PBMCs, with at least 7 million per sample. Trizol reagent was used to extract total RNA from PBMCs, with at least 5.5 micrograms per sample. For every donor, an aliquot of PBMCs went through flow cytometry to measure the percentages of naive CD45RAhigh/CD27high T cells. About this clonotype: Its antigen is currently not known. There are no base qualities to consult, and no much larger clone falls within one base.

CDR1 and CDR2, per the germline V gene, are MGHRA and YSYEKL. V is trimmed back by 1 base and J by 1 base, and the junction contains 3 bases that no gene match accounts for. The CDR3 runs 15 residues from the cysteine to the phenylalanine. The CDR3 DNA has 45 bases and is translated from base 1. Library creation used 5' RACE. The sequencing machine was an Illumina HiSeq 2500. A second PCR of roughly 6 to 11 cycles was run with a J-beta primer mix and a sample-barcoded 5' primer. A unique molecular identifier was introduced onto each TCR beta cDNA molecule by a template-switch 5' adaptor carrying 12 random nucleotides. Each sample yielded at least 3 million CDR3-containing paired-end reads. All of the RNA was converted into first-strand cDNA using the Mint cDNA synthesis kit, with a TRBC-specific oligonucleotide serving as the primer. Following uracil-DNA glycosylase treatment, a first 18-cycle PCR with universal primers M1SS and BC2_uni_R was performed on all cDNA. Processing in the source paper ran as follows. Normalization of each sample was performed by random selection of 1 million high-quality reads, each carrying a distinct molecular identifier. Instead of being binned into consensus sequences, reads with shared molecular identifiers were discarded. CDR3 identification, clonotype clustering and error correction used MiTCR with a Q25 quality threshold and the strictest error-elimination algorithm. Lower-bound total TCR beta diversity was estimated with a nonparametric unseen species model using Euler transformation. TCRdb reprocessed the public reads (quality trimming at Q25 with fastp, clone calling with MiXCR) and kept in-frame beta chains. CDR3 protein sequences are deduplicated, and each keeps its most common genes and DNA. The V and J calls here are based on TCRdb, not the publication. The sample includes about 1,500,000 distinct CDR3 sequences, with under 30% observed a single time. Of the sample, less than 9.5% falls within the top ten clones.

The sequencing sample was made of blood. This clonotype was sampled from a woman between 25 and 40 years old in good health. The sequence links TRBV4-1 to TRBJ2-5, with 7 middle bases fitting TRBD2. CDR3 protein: CASSQGWGGQETQYF. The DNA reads TGCGCCAGCAGCCAAGGTTGGGGGGGCCAAGAGACCCAGTACTTC.